The 30 T cell receptor beta chains in this list originate from one sample, sequenced in a study of blood T cell repertoires in COVID-19. Only in-frame clones appear in the TCRdb table, and some are missing; sequencing was by immunoSEQ multiplex PCR. The sample lists 170,000 or so clones, around nine tenths occurring once. Sequencing was done on a sample of peripheral blood. The receptors here all came from a man in his forties or fifties with acute or convalescent COVID-19.

V usage is TRBV28 and J usage is TRBJ2-3, with 8 bases fitting TRBD2. From germline, CDR1 is MDHEN and CDR2 SYDVKM. V shed 2 bases and J 2 bases; nucleotides not matched to a gene: 6. This CDR3 has 16 residues. The CDR3 nucleotides are TGTGCCAGCAGTTTAGCGGTAGCGGGAATCACAGATACGCAGTATTTT. Translating it yields CASSLAVAGITDTQYF. Combining the CDR3 with reference TRBV28 and TRBJ2-3 gives the whole variable domain DVKVTQSSRYLVKRTGEKVFLECVQDMDHENMFWYRQDPGLGLRLIYFSYDVKMKEKGDIPEGYSVSREKKERFSLILESASTNQTSMYLCASSLAVAGITDTQYFGPGTRLTVL.

This clone has a single count. The chain couples TRBV19 to TRBJ2-5; D not certain. This CDR3 contains 16 residues. The V end lost 4 bases, the J end lost 5 bases, and 20 bases lay between the germline ends. Per the germline V gene, CDR1 is LNHDA and CDR2 is SQIVND (reference sequence). The chain's CDR3 is CASSNALGEYSETQYF. Here the CDR3 DNA reads TGTGCCAGTAGTAATGCCCTCGGAGAATATAGTGAGACCCAGTACTTC. Complete variable domain (other parts from reference TRBV19 and TRBJ2-5): DGGITQSPKYLFRKEGQNVTLSCEQNLNHDAMYWYRQDPGQGLRLIYYSQIVNDFQKGDIAEGYSVSREKKESFPLTVTSAQKNPTAFYLCASSNALGEYSETQYFGPGTRLLVL.

J is TRBJ1-6 and V is TRBV28; D gene uncertain. The CDR3 runs to 18 residues. V was trimmed by 8 bases and J by 0 bases, leaving 20 bases between them. Germline CDR1 and CDR2: MDHEN and SYDVKM. The CDR3 bases are TGTGCCAGCGGGAGGGAAGGCCTTAGGAGCTCCTATAATTCACCCCTCCACTTT. It is translated as CASGREGLRSSYNSPLHF.

This clone appeared a few times. J is TRBJ2-3 and V is TRBV5-1, with a possible D match to TRBD2 (7 bases). The CDR3 consists of 16 residues. Germline assignment: CDR1 SGHRS and CDR2 YFSETQ. Trimming removed 2 bases at V and 4 bases at J, with 17 bases between. The CDR3 DNA sequence: TGCGCCAGCAGCTTCTCTAGCGGAGGGGGGGCAGATACGCAGTATTTT. The encoded protein is CASSFSSGGGADTQYF.

V usage is TRBV7-2 and J usage is TRBJ1-6; 8 bases are shared with TRBD1. V lost 4 bases and J lost 7; bases outside the gene matches: 3. This CDR3 is built from 14 residues. Germline V gene sequence: CDR1 SGHTA, CDR2 FQGNSA. CDR3 amino acids: CASSYTGGNSPLHF. CDR3 nucleotides: TGTGCCAGCAGCTACACAGGGGGAAATTCACCCCTCCACTTT.

The chain employs TRBV15 and TRBJ1-6; D ambiguous. V gave up 5 bases and J gave up 0 bases, with 11 bases separating them. Germline CDR1 and CDR2: LNHNV and YYDKDF (reference sequence). The CDR3 runs to 16 residues. The CDR3 sequence is CATSDFGSSYNSPLHF. The CDR3 coding sequence is TGTGCCACCAGCGACTTCGGGAGCTCCTATAATTCACCCCTCCACTTT.

The chain recombines TRBV27 with TRBJ1-3; perhaps TRBD1 as D (6 bases). V was trimmed by 6 bases and J by 0 bases, leaving 15 bases between them. CDR1 and CDR2 (germline): MNHEY, SMNVEV (reference sequence). The CDR3 is 16 residues long. In DNA, the CDR3 is TGTGCCAGCAGCCCGAGGGGGGGGTTCTCTGGAAACACCATATATTTT. Its translation: CASSPRGGFSGNTIYF.

Concerning this clone itself: This sample includes further DNA sequences coding for the same CDR3. This chain links TRBV5-1 with TRBJ2-5; D is uncertain. V was trimmed by 0 bases and J by 0 bases, leaving 6 bases between them. The CDR3 contains 14 residues. Germline CDR1 SGHRS, CDR2 YFSETQ. CDR3 nucleotide sequence: TGCGCCAGCAGCTTGGCCGGTAACCAAGAGACCCAGTACTTC. Translation: CASSLAGNQETQYF.

This chain uses TRBV6-4 with TRBJ2-7; D perhaps matches TRBD2 (5 bases). Per the germline V gene, CDR1 is MRHNA and CDR2 is SNTAGT. The CDR3 has 11 amino acids. V was cut by 6 bases and J by 10 bases, with 13 bases left in between. The chain's CDR3 is CASSPPRGQYF. CDR3 nucleotides: TGTGCCAGCAGCCCACCACGGGGACAGTACTTC.

This clone has just one count. CDR3 nucleotide sequence: TGTGCCAGCAGCTTAGATTTCGGACAGGGCGGTGATGGCTACACCTTC. Protein product: CASSLDFGQGGDGYTF. The gene calls are TRBV7-2 and TRBJ1-2, with 8 bases matching TRBD1. Losses at the gene ends were 1 base for V and 6 bases for J; bases not matched to a gene: 10. Germline V gene sequence: CDR1 SGHTA, CDR2 FQGNSA. This CDR3 has 16 residues. Full variable domain (outside the CDR3, taken from reference TRBV7-2 and TRBJ1-2): GAGVSQSPSNKVTEKGKDVELRCDPISGHTALYWYRQSLGQGLEFLIYFQGNSAPDKSGLPSDRFSAERTGGSVSTLTIQRTQQEDSAVYLCASSLDFGQGGDGYTFGSGTRLTVV.

The chain uses TRBV10-3 and TRBJ1-3, with D possibly matching TRBD1 (6 bases). Germline V lookup: CDR1 ENHRY, CDR2 SYGVKD. The CDR3 runs to 19 residues. The V and J ends lost 6 bases and 0 bases respectively, with 24 bases between them. The DNA for the CDR3 is TGTGCCATCAGGAGCCTAACGCGGACAGAAAAATACTCTGGAAACACCATATATTTT. It encodes CAIRSLTRTEKYSGNTIYF.

This chain connects TRBV28 to TRBJ1-2; TRBD1 agrees at 7 bases. The CDR3 runs 15 residues. Trimming took 7 bases from V and 5 from J; bases not matched to a gene: 13. Germline V CDR1 and CDR2: MDHEN, SYDVKM. The CDR3 coding sequence is TGTGCCAGCACGGTACAGGGGTCGAAACCTTATGGCTACACCTTC. Translated, it gives CASTVQGSKPYGYTF.

V is TRBV4-2 and J is TRBJ1-1; 7 nucleotides align to TRBD1. The ends lost 4 bases at V and 1 base at J; junction bases unmatched: 15. CDR3 size: 18 residues. From germline, CDR1 is LGHNA and CDR2 YNFKEQ. The CDR3 loop reads CASSPERSVPGGNTEAFF. In nucleotides, the CDR3 is TGTGCCAGCAGCCCAGAACGGTCTGTCCCAGGGGGGAACACTGAAGCTTTCTTT.

The chain carries TRBV14 and TRBJ1-2, with D unclear. CDR1 and CDR2 (germline): SGHDN, FVKESK. Trimming removed 0 bases from V and 8 bases from J, with 7 bases in between. The length of the CDR3 is 12 residues. The CDR3 protein is CASSQEASGYTF. The DNA of the CDR3 is TGTGCCAGCAGCCAAGAGGCCTCCGGCTACACCTTC.

J is TRBJ1-4 and V is TRBV7-4; tentative D call: TRBD1 (6 bases). CDR1 and CDR2 from the germline V gene are SGHVT and SQSDAQ. Trimming removed 5 bases at V and 17 bases at J, with 12 bases between. The CDR3 sequence is 10 residues long. The CDR3 loop reads CASSEGDNFF. CDR3 DNA sequence: TGTGCCAGCAGCGAAGGGGACAATTTTTTT.

The chain carries TRBV30 and TRBJ2-7, with 8 bases lining up with TRBD2. The CDR3 is 12 amino acids. With 4 bases clipped from V and 7 bases from J, the junction kept 6 bases outside the gene matches. From germline, CDR1 is GTSNPN and CDR2 SVGIG (reference sequence). The CDR3 spells CAWTRLASEQYF. As DNA, the CDR3 is TGTGCCTGGACTAGACTAGCGAGTGAGCAGTACTTC.

The chain links TRBV29-1 to TRBJ2-1, with D possibly being TRBD1 (6 bases). The V end was cut by 7 bases, the J end by 12 bases, with 16 bases between. CDR1 is SQVTM and CDR2 is ANQGSEA in the germline V gene. The CDR3 is made up of 11 amino acids. CDR3 in amino acids: CSASIGQMQFF. CDR3 DNA: TGCAGCGCCTCGATTGGACAGATGCAGTTCTTC.

V usage is TRBV28 and J usage is TRBJ1-5; 11 bases are shared with TRBD1. This CDR3 contains 15 residues. CDR1 MDHEN and CDR2 SYDVKM come from the germline V gene. The V segment lost 6 bases and the J segment 1 base; nucleotides outside the gene matches: 2. CDR3 amino acids: CASRRTGGSNQPQHF. CDR3 DNA sequence: TGTGCCAGCAGAAGGACAGGGGGCAGCAATCAGCCCCAGCATTTT.

This chain joins TRBV15 and TRBJ2-2, with TRBD2 as a possible D gene (6 bases). The CDR3 loop spans 16 amino acids. Germline values: CDR1 LNHNV, CDR2 YYDKDF (reference sequence). The V gene lost 4 bases and the J gene lost 4 bases, with 16 bases spanning the gap. CDR3 protein: CATSTRLLGLTGELFF. The CDR3 DNA reads as TGTGCCACCAGCACCCGGTTACTGGGACTCACCGGGGAGCTGTTTTTT.

The V and J genes are TRBV5-1 and TRBJ2-2; 10 bases are a match to TRBD1. Looked up from germline, CDR1 is SGHRS and CDR2 is YFSETQ. The CDR3 contains 16 residues. The J segment lost 5 bases and the V segment lost 2 bases, leaving 6 bases of the junction unmatched. The CDR3 loop is CASSFMTGGVTGELFF. The CDR3 coding sequence is TGCGCCAGCAGCTTCATGACAGGGGGCGTAACCGGGGAGCTGTTTTTT.

This clone was observed a single time. The CDR3 is CASSLWAVSNQPQHF. In DNA, the CDR3 is TGTGCCAGCAGTTTATGGGCGGTTAGCAATCAGCCCCAGCATTTT. This chain joins TRBV28 and TRBJ1-5; D uncertain. This CDR3 region has 15 residues. V lost 0 bases, J lost 0 bases, and 6 bases lay in between. The V gene's germline CDR1 is MDHEN and CDR2 SYDVKM.

This chain uses TRBV19 with TRBJ1-5; 7 bases line up with TRBD1. CDR1 LNHDA and CDR2 SQIVND come from the germline V gene (reference sequence). V shed 4 bases, J shed 6 bases, and the junction held 9 bases outside the gene matches. The CDR3 is 15 amino acids. The CDR3 nucleotides are TGTGCCAGTAGTAAAGGCGACAGGGACGGTCAGCCCCAGCATTTT. Residues: CASSKGDRDGQPQHF.

The genes are TRBV5-4 and TRBJ2-3, with TRBD2 as a possible D gene (5 bases). This CDR3 is 16 amino acids long. V lost 4 bases and J lost 2, with 17 bases in between. Germline V lookup: CDR1 SGHNT, CDR2 YYREEE (reference sequence). As DNA, the CDR3 is TGTGCCAGCAGCGTTGGAGGCTTCTTAAACACAGATACGCAGTATTTT. Residues: CASSVGGFLNTDTQYF.

This clone was found once. The CDR3 nucleotides are TGTGCCAGCAGTTACCGGGGGGGCGCGAGAAACGAGCAGTACTTC. It specifies CASSYRGGARNEQYF. The chain carries TRBV6-5 and TRBJ2-7; TRBD2 agrees at 8 bases. Looked up from germline, CDR1 is MNHEY and CDR2 is SVGAGI. The CDR3 runs to 15 residues. The J segment lost 5 bases and the V segment lost 2 bases, leaving 8 bases of the junction unmatched.

The chain combines TRBV30 with TRBJ2-1; tentatively, D is TRBD2 (5 bases). CDR3 length equals 11 residues. Germline loops: CDR1 GTSNPN, CDR2 SVGIG (reference sequence). This CDR3 reads CGGSSYNEQFF. The DNA for the CDR3 is TGTGGAGGGAGCTCCTACAATGAGCAGTTCTTC.

This chain connects TRBV6-5 to TRBJ2-7; no definite D call. The V gene lost 6 bases and the J gene lost 8 bases, with 14 bases spanning the gap. The length of the CDR3 is 12 residues. Germline CDR1 MNHEY, CDR2 SVGAGI. CDR3 nucleotide sequence: TGTGCCAGCAGCACACTCGTGGGCCAGCAGTACTTC. Protein product: CASSTLVGQQYF.

This clone was detected only once. The gene calls are TRBV6-1 and TRBJ2-4; TRBD2 might be the D (7 bases). The CDR3 is made up of 16 amino acids. The V end lost 3 bases, the J end lost 7 bases, and 19 bases lay between the germline ends. Germline-derived CDR1 and CDR2 are MNHNS and SASEGT. In nucleotides, the CDR3 is TGTGCCAGCAGTGATGCCGGGACTATCGGGGGCAACATTCAGTACTTC. Translation: CASSDAGTIGGNIQYF.

DNA for the CDR3: TGTGCCACGAACCCTGGGGGACAGACTCTCTCAGGCGGAAAACTGTTTTTT. It translates to CATNPGGQTLSGGKLFF. V gene TRBV10-3 combines with J gene TRBJ1-4; the match to TRBD1 covers 7 bases. J was trimmed by 10 bases and V by 10 bases; bases with no gene match: 24. CDR1 and CDR2 from the germline V gene are ENHRY and SYGVKD. The CDR3 extends over 17 amino acids.

The chain has TRBV6-5 and TRBJ1-2; TRBD1 matches at 7 bases. V shed 3 bases and J 7 bases; nucleotides not matched to a gene: 8. The CDR3 loop spans 14 amino acids. Germline-derived CDR1 and CDR2 are MNHEY and SVGAGI. CDR3 nucleotide sequence: TGTGCCAGCAGTTATCAGTCAGGGGGAGGTGGCTACACCTTC. Its translation is CASSYQSGGGGYTF.

V and J are TRBV27 and TRBJ1-5, with a possible D match to TRBD1 (6 bases). This CDR3 region has 14 residues. Germline V gene data show CDR1 as MNHEY and CDR2 as SMNVEV (reference sequence). V was shortened by 5 bases and J by 7 bases, with 15 bases between the two germline ends. DNA of the CDR3: TGTGCCAGCAGTATGGGGGGGCGCGTGCAGCCCCAGCATTTT. Translation: CASSMGGRVQPQHF.